This TCR beta chain appears in the sequencing data of a study of blood T cell repertoires in COVID-19. Study at large: Material from acute and convalescent COVID-19 was sourced from the United States, Italy and Spain. PBMCs, B-cell-depleted T cells, or T cells provided the cDNA or gDNA that made up the material.

This CDR3 has 14 residues. The V gene's germline CDR1 is SGHVS and CDR2 FNYEAQ. V was trimmed by 5 bases and J by 5 bases, leaving 15 bases between them. The authors' processing: Amplified reference gene primers provided the basis for estimating nucleated cell counts. Sequencing was performed with immunoSEQ multiplex PCR; in TCRdb, only in-frame clones are kept and a portion is missing. V and J calls and clone size come straight from that table; D and trimming were deduced from the DNA. The data hold about 69,000 clones, with 65% to 85% observed a single time. Sequenced material: peripheral blood. The sequence was obtained from a man aged 60 to 75 with acute or convalescent COVID-19. This rearrangement joins TRBV7-6 to TRBJ1-1; D gene uncertain. The DNA of the CDR3 is TGTGCCAGCAGCCCTGGCCGGGATAGGACTGAAGCTTTCTTT. Protein: CASSPGRDRTEAFF.